Described below is a single TCR beta chain sequence and its context. The specificity of this receptor is unknown. Base qualities are missing; no much larger clone stands one base away. After 10 to 11 days of culture, CD4+ T cells were isolated with the EasySep CD4+ T cell isolation kit. Healthy vaccine recipients had no prior SARS-CoV-2 infection, confirmed by negative nucleocapsid antibodies before and after vaccination. Half of the culture medium was replaced with fresh IL-2-containing medium on days 3 and 7. Unless noted otherwise, every peptide stimulation condition was grown in triplicate wells. PBMC were separated from whole blood using Ficoll-Paque Plus gradient centrifugation and were then either cryopreserved at -140C or used fresh. The QIAamp micro DNA kit was used to extract genomic DNA from the cultured CD4+ T cells. Libraries were built with the immunoSEQ multiplex PCR assay. TCR beta CDR3 sequencing was performed on DNA from the cultured, isolated CD4+ T cells. On the study's bioinformatics: Non-productive TCR sequences were discarded, and reads were trimmed to the CDR3 region, with only CDR3s of 7 or more amino acids retained. The MANAFEST web app was used to pick out antigen-specific clonotypes by comparing their expansion in peptide wells with that in reference cultures. Positive clones required FDR<0.05 expansion versus reference and all other wells, odds ratio above 5, and frequency above 0.1% in two replicate wells. A clonotype was called cross-reactive if it was significantly expanded both in SARS-CoV-2 spike wells and in at least one common cold coronavirus spike condition. Using the stringdist R package, CDR3 similarity was measured by Levenshtein distance, and unrooted trees were constructed with ape in R 3.6.1. This is the immuneACCESS table as TCRdb keeps it, with only in-frame sequences that have V and J called. A part of the clones is gone; compared with another copy, unresolved V genes explain less than half, and the rest is unexplained. V and J calls and clone size follow that table, whereas D and trimming were derived from the DNA. For this sample the table gives more than 35,000 clones, of which more than 75% were detected only once. The ten largest clones take up under 3% of the sample.

These data are taken from a study of vaccination effects on CD4 cells after COVID-19 (dated by TCRdb to about 2022). Study-wide context: The ViraFEST assay stimulated PBMC with viral peptide pools and then used TCR sequencing to identify antigen-specific CD4+ T cell clonotypes by expansion. Each participant received two doses of an mRNA SARS-CoV-2 vaccine, either BNT162b2 or mRNA-1273. About 2 million PBMC per well were cultured in IMDM with around 5% human AB serum, roughly 10 IU/ml IL-2 and gentamicin, plus 10 ug/ml peptides. SARS-CoV-2 spike-specific CD4+ TCR repertoires were compared before and after mRNA vaccination in COVID-19 convalescent patients and in infection-naive vaccine recipients. The full study included around nine COVID-19 convalescent patients and a few SARS-CoV-2-naive healthy vaccine recipients. The Oncomine TCR Beta short-read assay on an Illumina iSeq 100 was used to sequence cultures from other donors in the study.

Summary of the overall study and its limitations: Among healthy vaccine recipients, nearly all vaccine-induced clones were SARS-CoV-2 mono-reactive, and only 1 of 255 was cross-reactive with common cold coronaviruses. The study was limited by a small number of convalescent patients, and early post-infection timepoints were lacking. Marked clonal contraction was observed in both infection-induced and vaccine-induced clones at late post-vaccination timepoints, consistent with waning T cell responses.

V was cut back by 6 bases and J by 5 bases, leaving a gap of 10 bases between them. The CDR3 holds 13 amino acids from the cysteine to the phenylalanine. The kept DNA is CDR3 alone, 39 bases in frame from the first base. CDR1 KGHSH and CDR2 LQKENI were looked up in the germline V gene. The receptor chain draws on TRBV18 and TRBJ1-4, with the D gene uncertain. This clonotype originated in a human donor who received a COVID-19 vaccine. This specimen was CD4+ T cells from PBMCs cultured without peptide, taken before COVID-19 vaccination. CDR3 reads: CASSPGANEKLFF. The DNA is as follows: TGTGCCAGCTCGCCGGGAGCGAATGAAAAACTGTTTTTT.